This T cell receptor beta chain is drawn from a study of T cell repertoires in cytomegalovirus infection. Whole-study context: Indicated by public TCR beta signatures were CMV infection and matching HLA type.

Many counts were recorded for this clonotype. What it binds is not known. TCRdb processed the reads anew with MiXCR; each CDR3 protein has one entry. In the table there are 250,000 or so distinct CDR3 sequences, 9.1% of which are singletons. Germline loops: CDR1 MDHEN, CDR2 SYDVKM. V lost 5 bases to trimming and J lost 1 base; unmatched junction nucleotides: 7. This CDR3 is built from 15 residues. Whole-study results and caveats: Dominating the ex vivo response were TCR beta clonotypes that were CMV-specific and HLA-C-restricted. Individuals carrying CMV plus the relevant HLA were identified by cumulative frequency of public TCR beta families.

The V call is TRBV28, the J call TRBJ2-5, with 7 bases that match TRBD1. Input material: PBMCs. The sequence was collected from a human donor in good health (CMV status not recorded). Some clones in this sample may be carry-over from other donors' samples. CDR3 loop: CASSLVGTAQETQYF. The CDR3 coding sequence is TGTGCCAGCAGTCTCGTCGGGACAGCCCAAGAGACCCAGTACTTC. Full variable domain (outside the CDR3, taken from reference TRBV28 and TRBJ2-5): DVKVTQSSRYLVKRTGEKVFLECVQDMDHENMFWYRQDPGLGLRLIYFSYDVKMKEKGDIPEGYSVSREKKERFSLILESASTNQTSMYLCASSLVGTAQETQYFGPGTRLLVL.